These 20 T cell receptor beta chains originate from one sample sequenced in a study of T cells in localized non-small cell lung cancer. Clones were read by immunoSEQ multiplex PCR, and TCRdb kept only the in-frame ones, dropping some. The data contain tens of thousands of clones, roughly 90% of them singletons. The material sequenced was peripheral blood, taken before any cancer treatment. All receptors come from a man aged 40 to 70 with stage I squamous cell lung carcinoma.

The chain recombines TRBV12-5 with TRBJ2-3, with D possibly matching TRBD2 (6 bases). The V gene's germline CDR1 is LGHNT and CDR2 FRNRAP. The V gene lost 3 bases and the J gene lost 2 bases, with 9 bases spanning the gap. CDR3 length: 14 amino acids. DNA of the CDR3: TGTGCTAGTGGTTTATCGGGGGTCACAGATACGCAGTATTTT. Translation gives CASGLSGVTDTQYF. The full variable domain, rest sourced from reference TRBV12-5 and TRBJ2-3, is DARVTQTPRHKVTEMGQEVTMRCQPILGHNTVFWYRQTMMQGLELLAYFRNRAPLDDSGMPKDRFSAEMPDATLATLKIQPSEPRDSAVYFCASGLSGVTDTQYFGPGTRLTVL.

The V and J genes are TRBV14 and TRBJ1-4; no firm D call. Trimming took off 1 base at V and 5 bases at J, with 11 bases between the two ends. Germline V gene data show CDR1 as SGHDN and CDR2 as FVKESK. The CDR3 covers 15 residues. The CDR3 region has the DNA TGTGCCAGCAGCCAAGGAGCATACGCCAATGAAAAACTGTTTTTT. Amino acid sequence: CASSQGAYANEKLFF.

The chain combines TRBV7-2 with TRBJ1-5, with D hard to call. V was trimmed by 1 base and J by 0 bases, leaving 7 bases between them. Looked up from germline, CDR1 is SGHTA and CDR2 is FQGNSA. There are 15 residues in the CDR3. This CDR3 is CASSLVVTSNQPQHF. Here the CDR3 DNA reads TGTGCCAGCAGCTTAGTGGTCACTAGCAATCAGCCCCAGCATTTT.

J is TRBJ2-7 and V is TRBV6-5, with TRBD1 as a possible D gene (7 bases). The germline V gene has CDR1 MNHEY and CDR2 SVGAGI. The length of the CDR3 is 15 residues. V was clipped by 2 bases and J by 0 bases, with 11 bases between them. The CDR3 reads CASSYAGQSSYEQYF. The CDR3 DNA is TGTGCCAGCAGTTACGCGGGACAGTCCTCCTACGAGCAGTACTTC.

The V and J genes are TRBV6-5 and TRBJ1-2, with unresolved D. The V gene lost 7 bases and the J gene lost 8 bases, with 11 bases spanning the gap. This CDR3 is 11 amino acids long. Germline CDR1 and CDR2: MNHEY and SVGAGI. CDR3 amino acids: CASNGDRGYTF. For the CDR3, the DNA is TGTGCCAGCAACGGAGATCGAGGCTACACCTTC.

CDR3 nucleotides: TGTGCCAGCAGCTTCGGGACAGGGGGCCAGTCACCCCTCCACTTT. Protein sequence: CASSFGTGGQSPLHF. The chain employs TRBV7-6 and TRBJ1-6, with 12 nucleotides matching TRBD1. This CDR3 is built from 15 residues. Germline lookup yields CDR1 SGHVS and CDR2 FNYEAQ. V lost 3 bases to trimming and J lost 10 bases; unmatched junction nucleotides: 4.

This clone was counted a single time. The rearrangement links TRBV27 to TRBJ1-5; no clear D gene. V lost 7 bases, J lost 4 bases, and 2 bases lay in between. Germline lookup yields CDR1 MNHEY and CDR2 SMNVEV (reference sequence). CDR3 length: 10 residues. The CDR3 is CASKNQPQHF. In DNA, the CDR3 is TGTGCCAGCAAAAATCAGCCCCAGCATTTT.

The gene calls are TRBV19 and TRBJ1-2; 7 bases match TRBD1. The CDR3 covers 17 residues. The germline CDR1 and CDR2 sequences are LNHDA and SQIVND (reference sequence). Losses at the gene ends were 0 bases for V and 1 base for J; bases not matched to a gene: 8. CDR3 DNA: TGTGCCAGTAGTATAGATCACGGACAGGTGCTTAACTATGGCTACACCTTC. Encoded protein: CASSIDHGQVLNYGYTF.

The genes are TRBV5-5 and TRBJ1-5; D remains ambiguous. Germline CDR1 is SGHKS and CDR2 is YYEKEE (reference sequence). The V gene lost 4 bases and the J gene lost 5 bases, with 16 bases spanning the gap. There are 15 residues in the CDR3. This CDR3 is CASSIRWKGDQPQHF. The CDR3 nucleotides read TGTGCCAGCAGCATTCGATGGAAAGGAGATCAGCCCCAGCATTTT.

The chain couples TRBV5-4 to TRBJ1-1; tentative D call: TRBD1 (6 bases). The CDR3 spans 15 residues. Trimming shortened V by 4 bases and J by 5 bases, and 18 bases separated the two germline ends. Germline assignment: CDR1 SGHNT and CDR2 YYREEE (reference sequence). Here the CDR3 reads CASSQGLTQETEAFF. The CDR3 DNA sequence: TGTGCCAGCAGCCAGGGGCTTACACAGGAAACTGAAGCTTTCTTT.

The chain has TRBV7-9 and TRBJ1-6; D gene unclear. Trimming removed 2 bases at V and 10 bases at J, with 9 bases between. From germline, CDR1 is SEHNR and CDR2 FQNEAQ (reference sequence). This CDR3 is built from 13 residues. CDR3 coding DNA: TGTGCCAGCAGCTTACCCGGGCCCTCACCCCTCCACTTT. This encodes CASSLPGPSPLHF.

CDR3 in DNA: TGTGCCAGCAGTGGGACAGGGGGCAATCAGCCCCAGCATTTT. Protein product: CASSGTGGNQPQHF. The chain combines TRBV2 with TRBJ1-5; TRBD1 aligns across 9 bases. The J segment lost 2 bases and the V segment lost 4 bases, leaving 0 bases of the junction unmatched. Germline CDR1 is SNHLY and CDR2 is FYNNEI. This CDR3 is built from 14 residues.

The chain couples TRBV10-3 to TRBJ1-1, with D perhaps matching TRBD1 (6 bases). Germline values: CDR1 ENHRY, CDR2 SYGVKD. Trimming took off 2 bases at V and 1 base at J, with 17 bases between the two ends. The CDR3 loop spans 17 amino acids. The CDR3 DNA reads as TGTGCCATCAGTGAGCGTAGCGGGGGGCGAGGGAACACTGAAGCTTTCTTT. It is translated as CAISERSGGRGNTEAFF.

The rearrangement joins TRBV13 to TRBJ2-7, with 13 positions matching TRBD2. Germline values: CDR1 PRHDT, CDR2 FYEKMQ (reference sequence). The CDR3 contains 17 residues. V lost 4 bases to trimming and J lost 7 bases; unmatched junction nucleotides: 13. The CDR3 sequence: CASSSTIGLAGVREQYF. For the CDR3, the DNA is TGTGCCAGCAGCTCCACCATCGGACTAGCGGGGGTAAGGGAGCAGTACTTC.

The chain is built from TRBV15 and TRBJ1-5; D perhaps matches TRBD1 (5 bases). The germline CDR1 and CDR2 sequences are LNHNV and YYDKDF (reference sequence). This CDR3 has 14 amino acids. V was shortened by 0 bases and J by 4 bases, with 7 bases between the two germline ends. CDR3 DNA sequence: TGTGCCACCAGCAGAGATCGGGGGAATCAGCCCCAGCATTTT. Its protein is CATSRDRGNQPQHF.

The J gene is TRBJ1-6, the V gene TRBV7-8; D unresolved. This CDR3 contains 14 residues. The ends were cut back, 1 base at V and 7 bases at J, with 8 bases in the middle. In germline, CDR1 is SGHVS, CDR2 FQNEAQ. In nucleotides, the CDR3 is TGTGCCAGCAGCTTAGGGACTCCGAATTCACCCCTCCACTTT. Translation gives CASSLGTPNSPLHF.

The rearrangement links TRBV10-2 to TRBJ2-1; 13 bases align to TRBD2. Germline CDR1 is WSHSY and CDR2 is SAAADI. The CDR3 length is 15 residues. V lost 2 bases, J lost 7 bases, and 2 bases stayed unmatched. The CDR3 nucleotides read TGCGCCAGCAGTGAGACTAGCGGGGGGGCAAATGAGCAGTTCTTC. Amino acid sequence: CASSETSGGANEQFF.

The chain employs TRBV5-1 and TRBJ2-7; possibly TRBD1 for D (5 bases). Trimming took 0 bases from V and 7 from J, leaving 5 bases between them. Germline lookup yields CDR1 SGHRS and CDR2 YFSETQ. The CDR3 is made up of 11 amino acids. In nucleotides, the CDR3 is TGCGCCAGCAGCTTGGCAGGGGAGCAGTACTTC. Translated, it gives CASSLAGEQYF. Looking up the rest from reference TRBV5-1 and TRBJ2-7 gives the full variable domain: KAGVTQTPRYLIKTRGQQVTLSCSPISGHRSVSWYQQTPGQGLQFLFEYFSETQRNKGNFPGRFSGRQFSNSRSEMNVSTLELGDSALYLCASSLAGEQYFGPGTRLTVT.

This clone was observed once. This CDR3 is CASSESGRGPETQYF. The CDR3 DNA is TGTGCCAGCAGTGAATCGGGCAGGGGGCCTGAGACCCAGTACTTC. V gene TRBV25-1 combines with J gene TRBJ2-5, with 8 bases matching TRBD1. Germline CDR1 MGHDK, CDR2 SYGVNS. V lost 1 base to trimming and J lost 5 bases; unmatched junction nucleotides: 6. The CDR3 is made up of 15 amino acids.

In DNA form, the CDR3 reads TGTGCCTGGGGGACAGGGGGATGGACTGAAGCTTTCTTT. Its protein product is CAWGTGGWTEAFF. V usage is TRBV30 and J usage is TRBJ1-1, with TRBD1 identical over 11 bases. Losses at the gene ends were 5 bases for V and 5 bases for J; bases not matched to a gene: 4. CDR3 length: 13 residues. Germline V gene sequence: CDR1 GTSNPN, CDR2 SVGIG (reference sequence).